The text below deals with one T cell receptor beta chain. Its antigen is not known. Germline CDR1 SGHTS, CDR2 YDEGEE. V was clipped by 3 bases and J by 7 bases, with 10 bases between them. This CDR3 is built from 12 residues. PCR involved 60 Vbeta and 13 Jbeta primers. Some clones are missing from TCRdb's copy, which holds only in-frame ones; the method was immunoSEQ multiplex PCR. The sample carries 200,000 to 250,000 clones, around 89% recorded once. The sample is drawn from a study of cytomegalovirus exposure and HLA in healthy donors. Regarding the study as a whole: TCR beta sequences reportedly predicted most subjects' HLA-A and HLA-B alleles accurately.

The receptor comes from a woman younger than 30 in good health and CMV-seronegative. The sample taken for sequencing was PBMCs. This chain joins TRBV5-8 and TRBJ1-2; perhaps TRBD1 as D (5 bases). The CDR3: CASSSLRGGYTF. CDR3 DNA: TGTGCCAGCAGCTCCCTTAGGGGTGGCTACACCTTC.